This T cell receptor (beta chain) was identified during a study of blood T cell repertoires in COVID-19. Study-level background: The United States, Italy and Spain were the sources of the acute and convalescent COVID-19 samples. Sample material is recorded as cDNA or gDNA derived from T cells, B-cell-depleted T cells, or PBMCs.

Original analysis: Reference gene primers were amplified, and this amplification served to estimate nucleated cell counts. TCRdb's table, derived via immunoSEQ multiplex PCR, lists solely in-frame clones and lacks some. The V and J calls and clone size come from that table; D and trimming were worked out from the DNA. The sample contains approximately 110,000 clones, about 90% of which appear only once. V was pared by 4 bases and J by 0 bases, with 7 bases between. Germline loops: CDR1 SGHKS, CDR2 YYEKEE (reference sequence). The CDR3 is 13 amino acids. This sequence joins TRBV5-5 and TRBJ1-2; unclear D gene. Material for sequencing was peripheral blood. The clonotype originates from a human donor in a cohort sampled during active COVID-19. CDR3 coding DNA: TGTGCCAGCAGCGACCTAGCTAACTATGGCTACACCTTC. Translating it yields CASSDLANYGYTF.